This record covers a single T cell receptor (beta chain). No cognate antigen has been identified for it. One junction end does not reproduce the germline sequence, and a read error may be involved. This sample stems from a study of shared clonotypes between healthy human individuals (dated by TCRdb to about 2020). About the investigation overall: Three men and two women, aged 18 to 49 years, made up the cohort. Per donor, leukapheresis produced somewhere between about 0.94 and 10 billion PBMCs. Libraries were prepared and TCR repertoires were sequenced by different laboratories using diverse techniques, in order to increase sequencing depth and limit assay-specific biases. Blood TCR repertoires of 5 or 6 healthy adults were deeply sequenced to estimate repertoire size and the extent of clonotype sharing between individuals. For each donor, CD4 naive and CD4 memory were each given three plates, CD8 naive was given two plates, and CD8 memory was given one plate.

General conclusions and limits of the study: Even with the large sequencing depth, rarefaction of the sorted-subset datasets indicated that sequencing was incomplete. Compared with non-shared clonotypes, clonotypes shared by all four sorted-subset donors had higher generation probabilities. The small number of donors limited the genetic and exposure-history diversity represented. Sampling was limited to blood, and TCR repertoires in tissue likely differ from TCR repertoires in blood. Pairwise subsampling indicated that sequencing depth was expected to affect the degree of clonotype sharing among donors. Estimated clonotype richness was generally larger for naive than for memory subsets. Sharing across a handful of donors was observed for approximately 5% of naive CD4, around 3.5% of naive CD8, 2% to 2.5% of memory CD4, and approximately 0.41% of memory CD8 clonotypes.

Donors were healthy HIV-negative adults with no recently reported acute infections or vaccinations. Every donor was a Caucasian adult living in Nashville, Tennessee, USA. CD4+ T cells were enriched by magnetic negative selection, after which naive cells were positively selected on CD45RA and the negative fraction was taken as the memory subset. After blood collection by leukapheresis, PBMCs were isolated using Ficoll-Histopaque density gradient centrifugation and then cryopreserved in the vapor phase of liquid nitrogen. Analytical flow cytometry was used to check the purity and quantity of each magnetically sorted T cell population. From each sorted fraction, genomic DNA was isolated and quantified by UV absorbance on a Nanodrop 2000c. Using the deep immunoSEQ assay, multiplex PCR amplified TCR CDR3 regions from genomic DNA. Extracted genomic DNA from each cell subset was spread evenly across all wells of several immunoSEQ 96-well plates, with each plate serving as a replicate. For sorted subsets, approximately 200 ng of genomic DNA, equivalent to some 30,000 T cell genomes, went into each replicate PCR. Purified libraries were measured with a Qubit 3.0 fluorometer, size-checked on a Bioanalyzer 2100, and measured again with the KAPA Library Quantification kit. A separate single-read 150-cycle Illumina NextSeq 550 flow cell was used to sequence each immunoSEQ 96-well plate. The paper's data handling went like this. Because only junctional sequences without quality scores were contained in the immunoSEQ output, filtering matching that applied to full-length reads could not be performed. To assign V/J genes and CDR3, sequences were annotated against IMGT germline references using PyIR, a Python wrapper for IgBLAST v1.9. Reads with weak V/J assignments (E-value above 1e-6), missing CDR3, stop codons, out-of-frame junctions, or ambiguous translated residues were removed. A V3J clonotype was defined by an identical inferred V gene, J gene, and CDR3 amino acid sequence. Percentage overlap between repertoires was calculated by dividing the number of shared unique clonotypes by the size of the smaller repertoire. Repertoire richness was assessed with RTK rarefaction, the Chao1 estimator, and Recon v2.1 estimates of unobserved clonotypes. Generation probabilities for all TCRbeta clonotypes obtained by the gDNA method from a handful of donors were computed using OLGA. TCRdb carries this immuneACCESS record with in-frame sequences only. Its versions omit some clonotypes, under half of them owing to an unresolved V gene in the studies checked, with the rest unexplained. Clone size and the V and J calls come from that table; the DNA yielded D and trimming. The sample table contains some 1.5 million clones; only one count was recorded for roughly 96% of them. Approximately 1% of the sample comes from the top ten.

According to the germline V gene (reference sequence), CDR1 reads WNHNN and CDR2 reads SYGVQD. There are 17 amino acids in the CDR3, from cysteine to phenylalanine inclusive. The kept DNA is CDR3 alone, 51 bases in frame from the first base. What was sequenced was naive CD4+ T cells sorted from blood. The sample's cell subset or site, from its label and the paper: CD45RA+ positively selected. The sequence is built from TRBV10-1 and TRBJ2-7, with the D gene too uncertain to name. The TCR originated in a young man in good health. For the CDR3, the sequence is CARPLIDRPPPTDDEDF. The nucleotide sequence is TGCGCCCGCCCCCTTATTGATCGGCCCCCCCCGACTGATGATGAGGACTTC.